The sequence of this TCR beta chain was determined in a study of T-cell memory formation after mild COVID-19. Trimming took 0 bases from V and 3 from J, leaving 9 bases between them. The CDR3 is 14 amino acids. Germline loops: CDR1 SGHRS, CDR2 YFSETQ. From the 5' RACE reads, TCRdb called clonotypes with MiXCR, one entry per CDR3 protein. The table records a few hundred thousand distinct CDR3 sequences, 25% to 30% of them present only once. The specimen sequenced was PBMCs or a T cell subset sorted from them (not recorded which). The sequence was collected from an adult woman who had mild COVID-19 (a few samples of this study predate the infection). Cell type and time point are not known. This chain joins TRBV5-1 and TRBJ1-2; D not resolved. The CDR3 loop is CASSLAESYYGYTF. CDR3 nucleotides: TGCGCCAGCAGCTTGGCCGAATCCTACTATGGCTACACCTTC. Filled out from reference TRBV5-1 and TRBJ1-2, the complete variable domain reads KAGVTQTPRYLIKTRGQQVTLSCSPISGHRSVSWYQQTPGQGLQFLFEYFSETQRNKGNFPGRFSGRQFSNSRSEMNVSTLELGDSALYLCASSLAESYYGYTFGSGTRLTVV.